One T cell receptor (beta chain) is described in this entry. Its specificity is not known. People who had autoimmune disease history or systemic immunosuppression were excluded. Clones were read by immunoSEQ multiplex PCR, and TCRdb kept only the in-frame ones, dropping some. This table holds fewer than 75,000 clones, around 90% found once. The data stem from a study of OX40 agonist ivuxolimab in advanced cancers. From germline, CDR1 is GTSNPN and CDR2 SVGIG (reference sequence). The CDR3 is 14 residues long. V was pared by 5 bases and J by 3 bases, with 6 bases of the junction left unmatched. Study results and limitations: A proportion of nonresponders additionally exhibited low normalized T-cell clonal expansion. On average, CD8+ T cells showed a greater number of expanded clones than CD4+.

The specimen was CD4+ or CD8+ T cells sorted from blood, collected in a trial of the OX40 agonist ivuxolimab. The TCR originated in an adult with an advanced solid tumor such as melanoma, head and neck, liver or kidney cancer. V gene TRBV30 combines with J gene TRBJ1-3; 8 bases line up with TRBD1. The DNA for the CDR3 is TGTGCCTGGTCGCAGGGGGCGGTTGGAAACACCATATATTTT. It encodes CAWSQGAVGNTIYF.